This TCR beta chain was captured by sequencing in a study of breast tumors, draining lymph nodes, adjacent tissues. Study-level results: That most tumor T cells come from lymph nodes remained unproven. Tumors had less TCR diversity than lymph nodes, more than nontumor tissue. Luminal-like breast cancer showed significantly higher tumor–nontumor repertoire similarity than basal-like.

TCRdb used MiXCR to reprocess the multiplex PCR reads, holding one entry per CDR3 protein. The table has 180,000 or so distinct CDR3 sequences, 30% to 40% seen once. This clonotype was detected once. The antigen is not known. This CDR3 is built from 14 residues. Germline trimming cut 6 bases from V and 3 bases from J; bases unmatched to any gene: 7. Samples came from axillary lymph nodes draining the breast cancer. The sequenced material came from axillary lymph node tissue. This TCR was recovered from a female donor with breast cancer. Some clones in this sample may be carry-over from other donors' samples. The chain couples TRBV12-3 or TRBV12-4 to TRBJ2-7; 8 positions match TRBD1. The CDR3 loop is CASRGRTGSYEQYF. DNA of the CDR3: TGTGCCAGCAGGGGACGGACAGGGAGCTACGAGCAGTACTTC.